The rows below give T cell receptor beta chains drawn from one sample of a study of regulatory T cells in long-lasting Graves disease. MiXCR, applied by TCRdb to the multiplex PCR reads, yields one record per CDR3 protein. The sample has around 460,000 distinct CDR3 sequences; 13% to 15% are singletons. Another study also made use of these data, one on T cells in Graves' hyperthyroidism and ophthalmopathy.

Sequencing was performed on peripheral blood mononuclear cells (PBMCs), taken at new diagnosis, from a patient treated with antithyroid drugs. The source of these receptors is a woman aged 50 to 60 with Graves disease. The CDR3 runs from the conserved cysteine through the conserved F or W. The D gene is left open where the match is weak. Clone size is shown for a subset of rows, as once, few, many or a class of expanded clone.

v_call	j_call	d_call	clone_size	cdr3_nt	cdr3_aa
TRBV5-1	TRBJ2-2	NA	NA	TGCGCCAGCAGCTTGGGGACCCAAAACCCCAACACCGGGGAGCTGTTTTTT	CASSLGTQNPNTGELFF
TRBV20-1	TRBJ1-4	TRBD1	many	TGCAGTGCCCGGACAGGTTCTTCAACTAATGAAAAACTGTTTTTT	CSARTGSSTNEKLFF
TRBV6-1	TRBJ2-7	TRBD1	many	TGTGCCAGCAGTCGAGAACAGGGGGCCTACGAGCAGTACTTC	CASSREQGAYEQYF
TRBV29-1	TRBJ2-7	NA	few	TGCAGCGTTGAATTGGCGAATTACTACGAGCAGTACTTC	CSVELANYYEQYF
TRBV10-3	TRBJ2-6	NA	NA	TGTGCCATCAGTACCTTAGGACAGTCCCACAGGAACTCTGGGGCCAACGTCCTGACTTTC	CAISTLGQSHRNSGANVLTF
TRBV7-2	TRBJ1-4	TRBD1	NA	TGTGCCAGCAACGAACAGGGGGACAGAGAAAAACTGTTTTTT	CASNEQGDREKLFF
TRBV6-1	TRBJ2-3	NA	NA	TGTGCCAGCAGTCAAGGCCCGGGAGATACGCAGTATTTT	CASSQGPGDTQYF
TRBV28	TRBJ1-5	NA	many	TGTGCCAGCAGTGGGGGAGGACAGCCCCAGCATTTT	CASSGGGQPQHF
TRBV11-2	TRBJ2-2	NA	many	TGTGCCAGCAGGTGGGATCGCGGGAACACCGGGGAGCTGTTTTTT	CASRWDRGNTGELFF
TRBV29-1	TRBJ1-4	TRBD1	many	TGCAGCTACCGACAGGGGGCTAATGAAAAACTGTTTTTT	CSYRQGANEKLFF
TRBV28	TRBJ1-3	TRBD1	NA	TGTGCCAGCAGTTTATCGGCAGGGGGCTACGGAAACACCATATATTTT	CASSLSAGGYGNTIYF
TRBV4-1	TRBJ2-1	TRBD2	NA	TGCGCCAGCAGCCAGATAAGGAGTAGCGGGAGCTCCTACAATGAGCAGTTCTTC	CASSQIRSSGSSYNEQFF
TRBV28	TRBJ2-1	TRBD2	many	TGTGCCAGCAGCCCGTATAGCGGGAGGGCGTACAATGAGCAGTTCTTC	CASSPYSGRAYNEQFF
TRBV6-1	TRBJ1-2	NA	many	TGTGCCAGCAGCGCAGCCGGCTGGAACTATGGCTACACCTTC	CASSAAGWNYGYTF
TRBV7-3	TRBJ2-2	NA	many	TGTGCCAGCAGCTTAAACCCCCCCAACACCGGGGAGCTGTTTTTT	CASSLNPPNTGELFF
TRBV7-9	TRBJ2-2	TRBD1	few	TGTGCCAGCAGCTTTGGCCAGGGGGCGCAAACCGGGGAGCTGTTTTTT	CASSFGQGAQTGELFF
TRBV7-9	TRBJ2-7	TRBD1	many	TGTGCCAGCAGCTCCCGGGACAGGGGCAACGAGCAGTACTTC	CASSSRDRGNEQYF
TRBV27	TRBJ2-5	TRBD1	many	TGTGCCAGCAGTTCCTGGGACAGCCAAGAGACCCAGTACTTC	CASSSWDSQETQYF
TRBV5-1	TRBJ1-5	NA	many	TGCGCCAGCAGCCCCGGTCTAGCTCAGCCCCAGCATTTT	CASSPGLAQPQHF
TRBV20-1	TRBJ1-5	NA	many	TGCAGTGCTAGTGACGACCCCTATAGCAATCAGCCCCAGCATTTT	CSASDDPYSNQPQHF
TRBV27	TRBJ2-3	NA	few	TGTGCCAGCAGTTTTAATAACAGAGGAAGCACAGATACGCAGTATTTT	CASSFNNRGSTDTQYF
TRBV12-3/TRBV12-4	TRBJ2-3	TRBD2	many	TGTGCCAGCAGTTTACTTTTTGGGACTAGCGATACGCAGTATTTT	CASSLLFGTSDTQYF
TRBV5-1	TRBJ2-4	TRBD2	NA	TGCGCCAGCTCTATGCGGGAGGGTGGAAACATTCAGTACTTC	CASSMREGGNIQYF
TRBV20-1	TRBJ1-2	TRBD1	few	TGCAGTGCTCCCCACCCCGGGACAGGGGGCAGCTATGGCTACACCTTC	CSAPHPGTGGSYGYTF
TRBV11-2	TRBJ2-1	TRBD2	many	TGTGCCAGCAGCTCCCTGAGCGGGGCTAGCTCCTACAATGAGCAGTTCTTC	CASSSLSGASSYNEQFF
TRBV6-1	TRBJ1-4	NA	many	TGTGCCAGCAACCTTCAGGGAACTAATGAAAAACTGTTTTTT	CASNLQGTNEKLFF
TRBV6-1	TRBJ2-1	TRBD1	NA	TGTGCCAGCAACAGCCGGGACAGGGGTTACAATGAGCAGTTCTTC	CASNSRDRGYNEQFF
TRBV20-1	TRBJ1-6	NA	many	TGCAGTGCTAGTAATTCACCCCTCCACTTT	CSASNSPLHF